This TCR beta chain was documented in a study of neurological immune-mediated disorders. Study-wide results and caveats: No CDR3 amino acid sequences recurred among expanded clones across subjects, suggesting private repertoires in all groups. One cluster of related CDR3 sequences contained, by phylogenetic grouping, the repertoires of 18 of 34 multiple sclerosis patients and formed a possible signature.

This clonotype was detected ten times or more. Its specificity is unknown. Unsorted libraries used 2 million PBMCs kept at -80 degrees C. The V and J ends lost 5 bases and 11 bases respectively, with 16 bases between them. CDR3 length: 13 residues. The germline CDR1 and CDR2 sequences are SGHTA and FQGNSA. Synthesis of cDNA was accomplished via 5'RACE employing 10-nucleotide random UMIs. TCRdb used MiXCR to reprocess the 5' RACE reads, holding one entry per CDR3 protein. The table shows 31,000 or so distinct CDR3 sequences, with 1.5% occurring only once. This sequence was found in a woman aged 30 to 39 with multiple sclerosis. The chain couples TRBV7-2 to TRBJ1-5; no reliable D call. Input material: PBMCs. The CDR3 DNA is TGTGCCAGCAGCCCCCAGGCCCTATTCGCCCAGCATTTT. Its protein product is CASSPQALFAQHF.